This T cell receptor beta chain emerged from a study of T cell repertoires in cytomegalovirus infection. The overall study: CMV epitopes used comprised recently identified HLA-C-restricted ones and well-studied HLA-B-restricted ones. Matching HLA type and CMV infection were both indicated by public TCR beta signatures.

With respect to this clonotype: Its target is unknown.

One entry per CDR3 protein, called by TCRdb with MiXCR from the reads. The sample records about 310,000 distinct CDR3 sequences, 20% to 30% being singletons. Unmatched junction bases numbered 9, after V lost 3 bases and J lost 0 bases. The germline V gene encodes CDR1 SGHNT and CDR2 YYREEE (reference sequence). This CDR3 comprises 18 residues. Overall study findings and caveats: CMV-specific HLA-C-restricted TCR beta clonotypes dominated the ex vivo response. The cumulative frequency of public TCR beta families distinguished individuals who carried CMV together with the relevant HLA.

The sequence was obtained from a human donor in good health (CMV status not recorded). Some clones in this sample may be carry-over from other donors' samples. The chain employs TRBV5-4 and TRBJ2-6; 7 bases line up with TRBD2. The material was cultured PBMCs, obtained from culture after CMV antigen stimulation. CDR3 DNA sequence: TGTGCCAGCAGCTCAACAGCGGGGACCCGCTCTGGGGCCAACGTCCTGACTTTC. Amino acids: CASSSTAGTRSGANVLTF. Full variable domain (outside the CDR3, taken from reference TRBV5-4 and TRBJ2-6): ETGVTQSPTHLIKTRGQQVTLRCSSQSGHNTVSWYQQALGQGPQFIFQYYREEENGRGNFPPRFSGLQFPNYSSELNVNALELDDSALYLCASSSTAGTRSGANVLTFGAGSRLTVL.